A selection of T cell receptor beta chains follows, all from one sample in a study of shared clonotypes between healthy human individuals. The table came from immunoSEQ multiplex PCR; TCRdb's copy has only in-frame clones and leaves some out. The table records millions of clones, 90% to 95% of them present only once. Sequencing was carried out using naive CD4+ T cells sorted from blood. The origin of the receptors is a man between 18 and 35 years old in good health. CDR3s include the opening cysteine and the closing phenylalanine or tryptophan. The order of the fields is clone size, J gene, V gene, D gene, CDR3 DNA, CDR3 protein. The D gene is left open where the match is weak. Size is omitted from some rows. Given values are once, few, many or a class for expanded clones.

>.|TRBJ2-7|TRBV11-2|.
TGTGCCAGCAGCTTAGATGGGCCTAATCGGGAGCAGTACTTC
CASSLDGPNREQYF
>.|TRBJ1-2|TRBV5-4|.
TGTGCCAGCAGCTTTGCCCAAGGGGCTGGCTATGGCTACACCTTC
CASSFAQGAGYGYTF
>.|TRBJ2-3|TRBV4-1|.
TGCGCCAGCAGCCAAGATGGGGGGACTTACACAGATACGCAGTATTTT
CASSQDGGTYTDTQYF
>.|TRBJ1-1|TRBV28|.
TGTGCCAGCAGTCCCTCCGCGAACACTGAAGCTTTCTTT
CASSPSANTEAFF
>few|TRBJ2-7|TRBV7-9|.
TGTGCCAGCAGCTTAGCGAACGAGCAGTACTTC
CASSLANEQYF
>.|TRBJ2-2|TRBV7-2|.
TGTGCCAGCAGCTTAGGTCCGTGGGAGGAAAACACCGGGGAGCTGTTTTTT
CASSLGPWEENTGELFF
>.|TRBJ2-7|TRBV7-9|TRBD2
TGTGCCAGCAGCCGGGGGGGAACCCACGAGCAGTACTTC
CASSRGGTHEQYF
>.|TRBJ2-2|TRBV9|.
TGTGCCAGCAGCGTAGGTTCGACTCAAGGAGACGGGGAGCTGTTTTTT
CASSVGSTQGDGELFF
>.|TRBJ1-2|TRBV6-5|.
TGTGCCACCATTTACCTTCATCAGGGCTACACCTTC
CATIYLHQGYTF
>.|TRBJ2-3|TRBV2|TRBD1
TGTGCCAGCAGTCCCGGGACAGGGGGAAGGACGCAGTATTTT
CASSPGTGGRTQYF
>many|TRBJ1-2|TRBV5-4|.
TGTGCCAGCAGCTCTCCACAGGTCCGGCCCGGGGGCTACACCTTC
CASSSPQVRPGGYTF
>.|TRBJ1-1|TRBV7-9|TRBD1
TGTGCCAGCAGCTTAAACGGACAGGCGGCTGAAGCTTTCTTT
CASSLNGQAAEAFF
>.|TRBJ2-6|TRBV28|.
TGTGCCAGCAGTATCCCGGGGTTCTCTGGGGCCAACGTCCTGACTTTC
CASSIPGFSGANVLTF
>.|TRBJ2-5|TRBV5-1|.
TGCGCCAGCAGCTTGGGCGTAGAAGAGACCCAGTACTTC
CASSLGVEETQYF
>.|TRBJ2-7|TRBV6-1|.
TGTGCCACCGGGGGCACCTTTATCCCGAAGGAGCAGTACTTC
CATGGTFIPKEQYF
>.|TRBJ1-5|TRBV14|TRBD1
TGTGCCAGCAGCCAAGGAGGGACAGGGAATCAGCCCCAGCATTTT
CASSQGGTGNQPQHF
>.|TRBJ2-7|TRBV7-6|.
TGTGCCAGCAGCTTAGACGGAGGCGAGCAGTACTTC
CASSLDGGEQYF
>.|TRBJ1-4|TRBV4-1|.
TGCGCCAGCAGCCAGCTAACAGAGGCAACTAATGAAAAACTGTTTTTT
CASSQLTEATNEKLFF
>.|TRBJ1-2|TRBV5-6|TRBD1
TGTGCCAGCAGCTTGGACAGGGGCCGCCACGGCTACACCTTC
CASSLDRGRHGYTF
>.|TRBJ1-6|TRBV27|TRBD1
TGTGCCAGCAGTTACACAGGGGGCGGGTATAATTCACCCCTCCACTTT
CASSYTGGGYNSPLHF
>.|TRBJ2-6|TRBV19|.
TGTGCCAGTGCTCCCGGCGGGGCCTCTGGGGCCAACGTCCTGACTTTC
CASAPGGASGANVLTF
>.|TRBJ2-7|TRBV5-6|.
TGTGCCAGCAGCCAACTGTTTGGTTCCTACGAGCAGTACTTC
CASSQLFGSYEQYF
>.|TRBJ1-2|TRBV10-3|.
TGTGCCATCAGTGAGTCCCCCGGGGGCTACACCTTC
CAISESPGGYTF
>.|TRBJ2-5|TRBV5-1|TRBD2
TGCGCCAGCAGCTTAACTCGGCTAGCGGGGGGGCCCGGAGAGACCCAGTACTTC
CASSLTRLAGGPGETQYF
>.|TRBJ1-6|TRBV18|TRBD1
TGTGCCAGCTCACCTCAGCAGGGGGAGAATTCACCCCTCCACTTT
CASSPQQGENSPLHF
>.|TRBJ2-3|TRBV14|TRBD2
TGTGCCAGCAGCCCTAGACTAGCTGATACGCAGTATTTT
CASSPRLADTQYF
>.|TRBJ1-1|TRBV6-1|.
TGTGCCAGCAGTGAACGGAGGGAATCCACTGAAGCTTTCTTT
CASSERRESTEAFF